This TCR beta chain was identified during a study of PD-1 blockade in classical Hodgkin lymphoma. Produced via immunoSEQ multiplex PCR; TCRdb's table is partial and in-frame only. The sample lists almost 2,000 clones; roughly 76% were seen once. Relapses following autologous stem cell transplantation were seen in all patients, with brentuximab vedotin exposure varying. The receptor's source is a human donor with classical Hodgkin lymphoma. The sequences come from peripheral blood mononuclear cells (PBMCs), collected at baseline.

The chain's CDR3 is CASSSYRGRIDEQFF. CDR3 nucleotide sequence: TGTGCCAGCAGCTCCTACAGGGGGCGTATCGATGAGCAGTTCTTC. The chain joins TRBV7-2 to TRBJ2-1; the match to TRBD1 covers 9 bases. The CDR3 totals 15 residues. Germline V lookup: CDR1 SGHTA, CDR2 FQGNSA. Trimming at V came to 4 bases and at J to 8 bases, leaving 9 bases not matched to a gene.